This T cell receptor (beta chain) comes out of a study of cytomegalovirus exposure and HLA in healthy donors. Study-wide points: Fewer than 20,000 TCR beta sequences were associated with HLA alleles at 0.05 false discovery rate in a later analysis.

This clone has just a few counts. Its matching antigen is unknown. Sequence at one end of the junction differs from germline and may be a read error. Germline values: CDR1 SEHNR, CDR2 FQNEAQ (reference sequence). This CDR3 has 16 residues. At the time of sampling, donors were nominally healthy, though unrecorded immune exposures were likely. The PCR used 60 Vbeta and 13 Jbeta primers. Profiling relied on immunoSEQ multiplex PCR, and the TCRdb table lists in-frame clones only, not all of them. The sample carries 200,000 or so clones, over 75% recorded once. The rearrangement links TRBV7-9 to TRBJ2-1; 7 bases are shared with TRBD2. The source material was PBMCs. The TCR was taken from a human donor in good health. CDR3 nucleotide sequence: TGTTCCAGCAGCTTAGCGGGCGAGCGGCCCTACAATGAGCAGTTCTTC. It codes for CSSSLAGERPYNEQFF.